This T cell receptor beta chain was profiled in a study of patients with pleural tuberculosis. This clonotype was seen repeatedly, ten times or more. The junction and the germline gene differ at one end; a read error may be behind it. TCRdb redid the calling of the reads with MiXCR, one entry per CDR3 protein. This sample has some 48,000 distinct CDR3 sequences, with around 6.7% found just once. The CDR3 contains 15 residues. Per germline, CDR1 SNHLY and CDR2 FYNNEI. The V gene is TRBV2, the J gene TRBJ2-3; D possibly uses TRBD1 or TRBD2 (5 bases each). The clonotype originates from a human donor with pleural tuberculosis. In DNA, the CDR3 is TGTGCCAACAGTACGGGGACCTTAAGCACAGATACGCAGTATTTT. This sequence encodes CANSTGTLSTDTQYF.